These 8 T cell receptor beta chains came from one sample sequenced in a study of blood T cell repertoires in COVID-19. The protocol was immunoSEQ multiplex PCR, while the TCRdb copy is restricted to in-frame clones and leaves out a portion. The sample has about 160,000 clones; 85% to 90% are singletons. The sample comprised PBMCs or T cells enriched from blood (not recorded which). Receptor source: a woman in her forties or fifties who had recovered from COVID-19.

This chain joins TRBV6-5 and TRBJ1-1, with D perhaps TRBD1 (6 bases). V lost 6 bases and J 0 bases, leaving 14 bases between the germline ends. The CDR3 spans 15 residues. CDR1 is MNHEY and CDR2 is SVGAGI in the germline V gene. The CDR3 here is CASSKAGQMNTEAFF. In nucleotides, the CDR3 is TGTGCCAGCAGCAAAGCCGGACAGATGAACACTGAAGCTTTCTTT.

The chain employs TRBV10-2 and TRBJ2-5, with TRBD2 identical over 11 bases. Germline V gives CDR1 WSHSY, CDR2 SAAADI. V shed 0 bases and J 2 bases; nucleotides not matched to a gene: 5. This CDR3 region has 17 residues. Here the CDR3 reads CASSESDLAGGQETQYF. CDR3 coding DNA: TGCGCCAGCAGTGAGTCGGATCTAGCGGGGGGACAAGAGACCCAGTACTTC.

The gene calls are TRBV10-3 and TRBJ1-1; D remains unclear. Trimming removed 5 bases at V and 5 bases at J, with 21 bases between. The CDR3 contains 16 residues. The germline CDR1 and CDR2 sequences are ENHRY and SYGVKD. This chain's CDR3 is CAISSFLGSLGTEAFF. The DNA of the CDR3 is TGTGCCATCAGTTCCTTTCTGGGGAGTTTAGGGACTGAAGCTTTCTTT.

The chain recombines TRBV2 with TRBJ1-1, with TRBD1 identical over 9 bases. Germline V gene sequence: CDR1 SNHLY, CDR2 FYNNEI. The CDR3 sequence is 14 residues long. J lost 6 bases, V lost 7 bases, and 9 bases had no gene match. The CDR3 reads CASNRDRVSAEAFF. Here the CDR3 DNA reads TGTGCCAGCAATCGGGACAGGGTATCTGCTGAAGCTTTCTTT.

This clone was detected only once. The chain uses TRBV2 and TRBJ2-5, with TRBD2 matching 9 bases. Germline CDR1 is SNHLY and CDR2 is FYNNEI. The trim removed 7 bases at V and 2 bases at J, leaving 14 bases unmatched. There are 17 residues in the CDR3. In DNA, the CDR3 is TGTGCCAGCAACCCCCCGCGGGGGGGAAAAGAACAAGAGACCCAGTACTTC. Encoded protein: CASNPPRGGKEQETQYF.

V usage is TRBV7-3 and J usage is TRBJ2-2; 9 bases fit TRBD1. Germline CDR1 and CDR2: SGHTA and FQGTGA. Trimming at V came to 3 bases and at J to 3 bases, leaving 2 bases not matched to a gene. The CDR3 contains 15 residues. CDR3 in amino acids: CASSFDRGYTGELFF. The CDR3 bases are TGTGCCAGCAGCTTTGACAGGGGGTACACCGGGGAGCTGTTTTTT.

This clone was seen at least ten times. The chain uses TRBV19 and TRBJ2-1, with 8 bases aligning to TRBD2. The J segment lost 15 bases and the V segment lost 5 bases, leaving 15 bases of the junction unmatched. This CDR3 comprises 14 residues. Per germline, CDR1 LNHDA and CDR2 SQIVND (reference sequence). CDR3: CASSPQSSGELRFF. The CDR3 DNA sequence: TGTGCCAGTAGTCCCCAGAGTAGCGGGGAACTTAGGTTCTTC.

The chain uses TRBV19 and TRBJ2-1; D remains ambiguous. V shed 9 bases and J shed 9 bases, with 9 bases lying between them. This CDR3 has 10 residues. Germline CDR1 LNHDA, CDR2 SQIVND (reference sequence). DNA for the CDR3: TGTGCCAGCGCAGGTCCTGAGCAGTTCTTC. Its translation: CASAGPEQFF.